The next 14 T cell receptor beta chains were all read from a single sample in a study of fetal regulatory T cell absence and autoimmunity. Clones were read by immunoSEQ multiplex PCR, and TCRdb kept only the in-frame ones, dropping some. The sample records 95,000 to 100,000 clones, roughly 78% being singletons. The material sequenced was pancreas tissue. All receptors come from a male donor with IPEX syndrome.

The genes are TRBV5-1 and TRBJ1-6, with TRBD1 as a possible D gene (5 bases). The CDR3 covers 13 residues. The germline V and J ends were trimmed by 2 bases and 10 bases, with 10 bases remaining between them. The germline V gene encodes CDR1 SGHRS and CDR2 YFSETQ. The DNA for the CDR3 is TGCGCCAGCAGCTTTAGGGGAAGCTCACCCCTCCACTTT. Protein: CASSFRGSSPLHF.

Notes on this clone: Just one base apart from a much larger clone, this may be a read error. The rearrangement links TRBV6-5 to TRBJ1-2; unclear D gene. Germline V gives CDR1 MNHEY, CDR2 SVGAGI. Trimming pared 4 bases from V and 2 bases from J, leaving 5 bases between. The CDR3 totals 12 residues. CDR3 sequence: CASSLDNYGYTF. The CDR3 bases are TGTGCCAGCAGTTTGGACAACTATGGCTACACCTTC.

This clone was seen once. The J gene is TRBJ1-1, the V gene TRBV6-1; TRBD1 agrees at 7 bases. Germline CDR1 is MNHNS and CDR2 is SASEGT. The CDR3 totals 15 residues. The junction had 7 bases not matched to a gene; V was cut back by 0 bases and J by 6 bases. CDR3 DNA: TGTGCCAGCAGTGAAGCGTACAGGGGTTTGGCTGAAGCTTTCTTT. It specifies CASSEAYRGLAEAFF.

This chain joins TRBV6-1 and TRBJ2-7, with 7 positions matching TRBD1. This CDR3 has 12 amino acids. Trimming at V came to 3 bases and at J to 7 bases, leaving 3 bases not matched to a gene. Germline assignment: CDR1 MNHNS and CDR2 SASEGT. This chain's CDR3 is CASSERGPEQYF. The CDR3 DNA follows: TGTGCCAGCAGTGAGAGGGGGCCGGAGCAGTACTTC.

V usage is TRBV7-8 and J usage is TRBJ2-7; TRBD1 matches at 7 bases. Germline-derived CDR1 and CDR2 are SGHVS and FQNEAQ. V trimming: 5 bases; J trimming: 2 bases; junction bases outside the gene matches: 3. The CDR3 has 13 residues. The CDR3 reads CASSADRPYEQYF. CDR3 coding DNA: TGTGCCAGCAGCGCGGACAGGCCCTACGAGCAGTACTTC.

As DNA, the CDR3 is TGTGCCAGCAGCCCAAGCCGGGATACGCAGTATTTT. Residues: CASSPSRDTQYF. The genes are TRBV7-8 and TRBJ2-3; no reliable D call. The length of the CDR3 is 12 residues. CDR1 and CDR2 from the germline V gene are SGHVS and FQNEAQ. The V end lost 5 bases, the J end lost 6 bases, and 9 bases lay between the germline ends.

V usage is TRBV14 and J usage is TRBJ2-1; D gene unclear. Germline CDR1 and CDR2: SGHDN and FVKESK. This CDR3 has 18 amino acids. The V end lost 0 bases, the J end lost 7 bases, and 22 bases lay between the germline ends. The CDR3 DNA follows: TGTGCCAGCAGCCAAGATTCGACTCCCGCCACACTCCGTAATGAGCAGTTCTTC. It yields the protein CASSQDSTPATLRNEQFF.

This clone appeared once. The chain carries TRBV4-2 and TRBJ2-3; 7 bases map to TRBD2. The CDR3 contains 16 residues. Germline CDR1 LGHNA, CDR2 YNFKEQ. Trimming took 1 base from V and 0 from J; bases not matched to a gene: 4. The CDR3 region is CASSQVSGASTDTQYF. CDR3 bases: TGTGCCAGCAGCCAAGTCAGCGGGGCTAGCACAGATACGCAGTATTTT.

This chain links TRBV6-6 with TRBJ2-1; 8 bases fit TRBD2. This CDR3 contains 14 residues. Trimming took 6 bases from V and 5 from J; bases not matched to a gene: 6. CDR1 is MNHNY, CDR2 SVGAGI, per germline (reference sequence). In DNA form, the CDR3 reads TGTGCCAGCAGGGAGCGGGGGAGGGACAATGAGCAGTTCTTC. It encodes CASRERGRDNEQFF.

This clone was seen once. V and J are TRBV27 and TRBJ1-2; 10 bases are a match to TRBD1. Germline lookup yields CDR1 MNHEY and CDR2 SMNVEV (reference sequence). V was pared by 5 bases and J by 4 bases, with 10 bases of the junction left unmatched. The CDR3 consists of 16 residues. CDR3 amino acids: CASSARDRGFPYGYTF. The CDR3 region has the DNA TGTGCCAGCAGTGCCCGGGACAGGGGATTTCCCTATGGCTACACCTTC.

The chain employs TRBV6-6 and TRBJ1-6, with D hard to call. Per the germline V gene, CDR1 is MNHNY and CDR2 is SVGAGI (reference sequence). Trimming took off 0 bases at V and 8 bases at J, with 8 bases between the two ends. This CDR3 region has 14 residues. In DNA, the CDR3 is TGTGCCAGCAGTTACTCGAAAACGGATTCACCCCTCCACTTT. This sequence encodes CASSYSKTDSPLHF.

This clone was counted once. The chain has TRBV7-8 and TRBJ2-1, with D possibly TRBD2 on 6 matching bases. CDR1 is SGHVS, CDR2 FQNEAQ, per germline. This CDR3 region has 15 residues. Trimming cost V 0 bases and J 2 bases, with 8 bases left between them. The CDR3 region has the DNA TGTGCCAGCAGCTTAGCGATAGCGGCCTACAATGAGCAGTTCTTC. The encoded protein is CASSLAIAAYNEQFF.

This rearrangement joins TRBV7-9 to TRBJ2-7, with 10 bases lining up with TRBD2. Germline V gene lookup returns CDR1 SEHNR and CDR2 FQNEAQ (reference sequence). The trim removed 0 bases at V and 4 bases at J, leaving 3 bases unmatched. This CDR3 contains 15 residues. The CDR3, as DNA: TGTGCCAGCAGCTTAGCTAGCGGGGGGACGTACGAGCAGTACTTC. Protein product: CASSLASGGTYEQYF. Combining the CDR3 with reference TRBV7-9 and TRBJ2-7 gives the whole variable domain DTGVSQNPRHKITKRGQNVTFRCDPISEHNRLYWYRQTLGQGPEFLTYFQNEAQLEKSRLLSDRFSAERPKGSFSTLEIQRTEQGDSAMYLCASSLASGGTYEQYFGPGTRLTVT.

The CDR3: CASSLISNSYQPQHF. Written as DNA, the CDR3 is TGTGCCAGCAGCTTAATCAGTAACAGCTATCAGCCCCAGCATTTT. This chain links TRBV7-9 with TRBJ1-5, with D unresolved. Germline V gives CDR1 SEHNR, CDR2 FQNEAQ (reference sequence). Trimming removed 2 bases from V and 5 bases from J, with 13 bases in between. CDR3 size: 15 residues.